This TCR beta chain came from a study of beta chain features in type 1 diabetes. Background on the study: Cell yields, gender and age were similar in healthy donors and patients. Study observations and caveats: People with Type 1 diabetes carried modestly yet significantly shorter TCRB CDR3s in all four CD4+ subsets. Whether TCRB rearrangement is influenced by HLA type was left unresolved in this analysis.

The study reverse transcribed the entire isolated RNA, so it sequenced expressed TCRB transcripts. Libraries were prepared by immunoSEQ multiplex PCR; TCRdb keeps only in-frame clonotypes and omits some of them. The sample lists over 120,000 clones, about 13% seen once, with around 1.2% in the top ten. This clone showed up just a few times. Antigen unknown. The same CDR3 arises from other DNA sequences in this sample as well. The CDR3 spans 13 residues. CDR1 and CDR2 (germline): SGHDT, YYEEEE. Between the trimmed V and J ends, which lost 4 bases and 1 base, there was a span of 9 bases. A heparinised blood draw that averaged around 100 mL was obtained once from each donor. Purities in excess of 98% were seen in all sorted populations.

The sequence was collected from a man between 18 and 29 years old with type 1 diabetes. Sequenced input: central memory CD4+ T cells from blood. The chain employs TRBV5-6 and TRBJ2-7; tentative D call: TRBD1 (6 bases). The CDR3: CASSPDRSYEQYF. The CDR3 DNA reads TGTGCCAGCAGCCCAGACAGGTCCTACGAGCAGTACTTC.